This TCR beta chain was documented in a study of T cell clonality in common variable immunodeficiency. Study-level results: CVID subjects had higher TCRbeta clonality than healthy controls, most marked in about a third. Compared with controls, CVID subjects had fewer shared TCRbeta clones. Reportedly, TCR beta sequences from common variable immunodeficiency showed fewer deletions and N-nucleotide insertions.

In germline, CDR1 is LNHDA, CDR2 SQIVND (reference sequence). The CDR3 extends over 14 amino acids. The V end was cut by 3 bases, the J end by 0 bases, with 6 bases between. TCRdb keeps only in-frame clones here, not all; method: immunoSEQ multiplex PCR. There are 40,000 to 45,000 clones in the sample, none observed a single time. This clone was recorded many times. The antigen is unknown. With the read ending 3 residues before the CDR3 end, the germline J gene is used to fill in that end. The rearrangement links TRBV19 to TRBJ1-5; D gene ambiguous. Sequencing was carried out using peripheral blood mononuclear cells. This sequence originates from a person aged 18 to 75 in good health. The part of the CDR3 DNA that was read is TGTGCCAGTAGTATCTCGGGTAGCAATCAGCCC. It translates to CASSISGSNQP. The whole CDR3 is CASSISGSNQPQHF.